Each of the 28 T cell receptor beta chains below was sequenced from the same sample in a study of T cells after yellow fever vaccination. Via MiXCR, TCRdb re-called the 5' RACE reads, giving one row per CDR3 protein. The sample lists 300,000 to 400,000 distinct CDR3 sequences; around 12% were seen once. Sequenced here: CD4+ T cells sorted from PBMCs, sampled 15 days after the yellow fever booster vaccination. These receptor sequences come from a man younger than 35 who received the YFV17D yellow fever vaccine.

There are a few counts of this clonotype. The rearrangement joins TRBV6-5 to TRBJ2-7; TRBD2 matches at 9 bases. CDR3 length equals 17 residues. Germline assignment: CDR1 MNHEY and CDR2 SVGAGI. Trimming cost V 10 bases and J 0 bases; bases outside gene matches: 16. The CDR3 is CATKRGVTPPGSYEQYV. The CDR3 DNA is TGTGCCACAAAGCGGGGGGTTACCCCACCCGGCTCCTACGAGCAGTACGTC.

The chain employs TRBV28 and TRBJ2-7; TRBD2 matches at 8 bases. Losses at the gene ends were 6 bases for V and 3 bases for J; bases not matched to a gene: 4. CDR1 is MDHEN and CDR2 is SYDVKM in the germline V gene. The CDR3 is 13 amino acids. The CDR3, as DNA: TGTGCCAGCAGCGGCGGGGGGTTCTACGAGCAGTACGTC. Translation: CASSGGGFYEQYV.

The sample holds many counts of this clonotype. The chain links TRBV7-9 to TRBJ2-1; 12 nucleotides line up with TRBD2. Looked up from germline, CDR1 is SEHNR and CDR2 is FQNEAQ (reference sequence). The CDR3 has 17 amino acids. V lost 8 bases, J lost 6 bases, and 14 bases stayed unmatched. This CDR3 is CASHPGLAGTGSNEQFF. The CDR3 DNA is TGTGCCAGCCATCCCGGACTAGCGGGGACCGGGAGCAATGAGCAGTTCTTC.

This clonotype has only a few counts. The chain combines TRBV9 with TRBJ2-3; D unclear. The CDR3 loop spans 11 amino acids. Trimming cost V 1 base and J 5 bases, with 2 bases left between them. Germline V gene lookup returns CDR1 SGDLS and CDR2 YYNGEE. CDR3 nucleotide sequence: TGTGCCAGCAGCGTATTAGATACGCAGTATTTT. It yields the protein CASSVLDTQYF.

The chain couples TRBV12-3 or TRBV12-4 to TRBJ1-2; no clear D gene. The CDR3 totals 14 residues. Trimming pared 6 bases from V and 5 bases from J, leaving 16 bases between. This chain's CDR3 is CASSPRRALYGYTF. The CDR3 DNA is TGTGCCAGCAGCCCTCGTCGCGCCCTATATGGCTACACCTTC.

This clonotype was counted ten times or more. The chain is built from TRBV7-2 and TRBJ2-1; D possibly uses TRBD1 or TRBD2 (5 bases each). This CDR3 has 17 residues. Trimming left V 4 bases short and J 2 bases short, with 18 bases between. Germline V gene sequence: CDR1 SGHTA, CDR2 FQGNSA. The CDR3 sequence is CASSSLGVGVAYNEQFF. CDR3 nucleotide sequence: TGTGCCAGCAGCTCCCTGGGGGTCGGGGTAGCCTACAATGAGCAGTTCTTC.

The CDR3 loop reads CASSDSRQETQYF. CDR3 DNA sequence: TGTGCCAGCAGTGACTCCCGGCAAGAGACCCAGTACTTC. This chain links TRBV9 with TRBJ2-5, with D uncertain. The CDR3 runs 13 residues. Trimming stripped 5 bases from V and 2 bases from J, with 10 bases between. Germline V gene lookup returns CDR1 SGDLS and CDR2 YYNGEE.

This clonotype occurred a few times. The V gene is TRBV6-2 or TRBV6-3, the J gene TRBJ2-5, with 9 bases fitting TRBD1. The V gene end was trimmed by 0 bases and the J gene end by 5 bases; junction bases not matched to a gene: 4. This CDR3 is built from 15 residues. Germline V gene data show CDR1 as MNHEY and CDR2 as SVGEGT. CDR3 residues: CASSYSGQGIETQYF. The CDR3 DNA follows: TGTGCCAGCAGTTACTCGGGACAGGGAATCGAGACCCAGTACTTC.

This clonotype was picked up many times. One junction end disagrees with the germline gene, perhaps due to a read error. The chain uses TRBV7-7 and TRBJ2-3; no clear D. Germline CDR1 is SSHAT and CDR2 is FNYEAQ (reference sequence). There are 15 residues in the CDR3. CDR3 DNA sequence: TGTGCTAGCAGCTTATCCACATATAGCACAGATACGCAGTATTTT. Amino acid sequence: CASSLSTYSTDTQYF. The full variable domain, its missing parts supplied by reference TRBV7-7 and TRBJ2-3, is GAGVSQSPRYKVTKRGQDVTLRCDPISSHATLYWYQQALGQGPEFLTYFNYEAQPDKSGLPSDRFSAERPEGSISTLTIQRTEQRDSAMYRCASSLSTYSTDTQYFGPGTRLTVL.

This clonotype was seen more than once but under ten times. V and J are TRBV20-1 and TRBJ2-3, with D possibly matching TRBD1 (7 bases). Trimming removed 3 bases at V and 2 bases at J, with 15 bases between. The CDR3 covers 15 residues. Germline V gene sequence: CDR1 DFQATT, CDR2 SNEGSKA (reference sequence). CDR3 bases: TGCAGTGCTAGGGGGGGACAGTGGATCACAGATACGCAGTATTTT. Protein sequence: CSARGGQWITDTQYF.

This clonotype was observed a few times. The chain has TRBV20-1 and TRBJ1-2; D gene ambiguous. CDR1 is DFQATT and CDR2 is SNEGSKA in the germline V gene (reference sequence). CDR3 length: 11 residues. Here the CDR3 DNA reads TGCAGACTCGGGCCTAGAGGGGGCTACACCTTC. As protein: CRLGPRGGYTF.

This clonotype was picked up many times. This rearrangement joins TRBV5-1 to TRBJ2-3; no clear D gene. This CDR3 is built from 16 residues. Germline CDR1 reads SGHRS; CDR2 reads YFSETQ. Trimming stripped 1 base from V and 4 bases from J, with 16 bases between. The DNA for the CDR3 is TGCGCCAGCAGCTTGTATGCCGGCACGACCTCAGATACGCAGTATTTT. Protein: CASSLYAGTTSDTQYF. Supplemented by reference TRBV5-1 and TRBJ2-3, the full variable domain reads KAGVTQTPRYLIKTRGQQVTLSCSPISGHRSVSWYQQTPGQGLQFLFEYFSETQRNKGNFPGRFSGRQFSNSRSEMNVSTLELGDSALYLCASSLYAGTTSDTQYFGPGTRLTVL.

V usage is TRBV5-1 and J usage is TRBJ2-2; weak D call: TRBD2 (7 bases). This CDR3 has 16 amino acids. V lost 4 bases and J 0 bases, leaving 13 bases between the germline ends. Germline-derived CDR1 and CDR2 are SGHRS and YFSETQ. This CDR3 is CASSVRGGTNTGELFF. CDR3 coding DNA: TGCGCCAGCAGCGTAAGGGGGGGGACGAACACCGGGGAGCTGTTTTTT.

The chain joins TRBV12-3 or TRBV12-4 to TRBJ2-1, with 12 bases lining up with TRBD2. Unmatched junction bases numbered 8, after V lost 6 bases and J lost 2 bases. The CDR3 has 17 amino acids. CDR3 amino acids: CASRPDRTSGAYNEQFF. The CDR3 DNA is TGTGCCAGCAGACCCGATCGGACTAGCGGGGCCTACAATGAGCAGTTCTTC.

This clonotype was seen a few times. The V call is TRBV19, the J call TRBJ1-2; 7 bases are a match to TRBD1. This CDR3 is built from 12 residues. Germline CDR1 and CDR2: LNHDA and SQIVND (reference sequence). With 5 bases clipped from V and 7 bases from J, the junction kept 4 bases outside the gene matches. The CDR3 loop reads CASSVRQGGYTF. As DNA, the CDR3 is TGTGCCAGTAGTGTTCGACAGGGTGGCTACACCTTC.

This clonotype was found a few times. CDR3 residues: CASRPGTLYSNQPQHF. CDR3 sequence (DNA): TGTGCCAGCAGACCCGGGACATTATATAGCAATCAGCCCCAGCATTTT. The rearrangement uses TRBV12-3 or TRBV12-4 and TRBJ1-5; weak D call: TRBD1 (6 bases). CDR3 size: 16 residues. V was pared by 6 bases and J by 0 bases, with 15 bases between.

A few counts support this clonotype. The chain combines TRBV3-1 with TRBJ1-2; D remains ambiguous. Trimming removed 3 bases at V and 3 bases at J, with 5 bases between. This CDR3 has 12 residues. Germline V gene lookup returns CDR1 LGHDT and CDR2 YNNKEL (reference sequence). This CDR3 reads CASSQEDYGYTF. Written as DNA, the CDR3 is TGTGCCAGCAGCCAGGAAGACTATGGCTACACCTTC.

DNA of the CDR3: TGCGCCAGCAGCTGGACAGGGGCACCGAACACCGGGGAGCTGTTTTTT. Residues: CASSWTGAPNTGELFF. J is TRBJ2-2 and V is TRBV5-1; 9 bases line up with TRBD1. This CDR3 has 16 residues. The junction had 3 bases not matched to a gene; V was cut back by 3 bases and J by 0 bases. CDR1 and CDR2 from the germline V gene are SGHRS and YFSETQ.

J is TRBJ2-2 and V is TRBV18; 9 bases fit TRBD1. Germline CDR1 is KGHSH and CDR2 is LQKENI. Losses at the gene ends were 3 bases for V and 4 bases for J; bases not matched to a gene: 3. The CDR3 spans 15 residues. This chain's CDR3 is CASSPPTGGTGELFF. In DNA form, the CDR3 reads TGTGCCAGCTCACCCCCGACAGGGGGCACCGGGGAGCTGTTTTTT.

The rearrangement uses TRBV29-1 and TRBJ2-5; D call uncertain. This CDR3 is 11 amino acids long. Germline CDR1 is SQVTM and CDR2 is ANQGSEA. V was shortened by 4 bases and J by 3 bases, with 6 bases between the two germline ends. CDR3 bases: TGCAGCGTTGGAGCCAAAGAGACCCAGTACTTC. It is translated as CSVGAKETQYF. The variable domain in full, completed from reference TRBV29-1 and TRBJ2-5, reads SAVISQKPSRDICQRGTSLTIQCQVDSQVTMMFWYRQQPGQSLTLIATANQGSEATYESGFVIDKFPISRPNLTFSTLTVSNMSPEDSSIYLCSVGAKETQYFGPGTRLLVL.

This clonotype was seen a few times. The chain links TRBV29-1 to TRBJ1-4, with D uncertain. This CDR3 contains 13 residues. V was clipped by 3 bases and J by 2 bases, with 7 bases between them. Germline values: CDR1 SQVTM, CDR2 ANQGSEA. CDR3 sequence reads: CSVEGSTNEKLFF. CDR3 coding DNA: TGCAGCGTTGAGGGGTCCACTAATGAAAAACTGTTTTTT.

V gene TRBV3-1 combines with J gene TRBJ1-5; D is perhaps TRBD1 (6 bases). The CDR3 loop spans 14 amino acids. Germline V CDR1 and CDR2: LGHDT, YNNKEL (reference sequence). Trimming pared 7 bases from V and 2 bases from J, leaving 12 bases between. The CDR3 loop reads CASNLGHRNQPQHF. The CDR3 coding sequence is TGTGCCAGCAACCTGGGACACCGCAATCAGCCCCAGCATTTT.

This chain links TRBV7-2 with TRBJ2-5; 8 bases are a match to TRBD2. Trimming took 1 base from V and 13 from J; bases not matched to a gene: 5. Per the germline V gene, CDR1 is SGHTA and CDR2 is FQGNSA. This CDR3 is built from 12 residues. The CDR3 sequence is CASSLERGRGYF. CDR3 DNA sequence: TGTGCCAGCAGCTTAGAGCGGGGGCGGGGGTACTTC.

Details on this clonotype: Relative to the germline gene, one junction end is altered; a read error may explain this. The chain joins TRBV7-7 to TRBJ2-2, with D hard to call. The V gene's germline CDR1 is SSHAT and CDR2 FNYEAQ (reference sequence). This CDR3 spans 16 amino acids. Written as DNA, the CDR3 is TGTGCTAGCAGCTCACGGTGGCAGCCATCCACCGGGGAGCTGTTTTTT. It codes for CASSSRWQPSTGELFF.

This clonotype was detected a few times. The J gene is TRBJ1-1, the V gene TRBV7-2; 8 bases agree with TRBD1. This CDR3 has 16 amino acids. V lost 1 base to trimming and J lost 2 bases; unmatched junction nucleotides: 6. Germline CDR1 SGHTA, CDR2 FQGNSA. The CDR3 bases are TGTGCCAGCAGCTTAGGGGCAGGGGGCTTCAACACTGAAGCTTTCTTT. Protein product: CASSLGAGGFNTEAFF.

The chain recombines TRBV7-9 with TRBJ1-4; D may be TRBD1 (6 bases). The CDR3 has 18 residues. CDR1 is SEHNR, CDR2 FQNEAQ, per germline (reference sequence). V was pared by 3 bases and J by 4 bases, with 21 bases between. CDR3: CASSFEGGTAPFNEKLFF. The CDR3 coding sequence is TGTGCCAGCAGCTTCGAGGGGGGGACGGCCCCATTTAATGAAAAACTGTTTTTT.

There are many counts of this clonotype. This rearrangement joins TRBV7-2 to TRBJ2-5; D uncertain. The V gene lost 0 bases and the J gene lost 1 base, with 9 bases spanning the gap. The germline gives CDR1 SGHTA, CDR2 FQGNSA. There are 15 residues in the CDR3. The CDR3 region has the DNA TGTGCCAGCAGCTTAGCCTCCGGACCCCAAGAGACCCAGTACTTC. It codes for CASSLASGPQETQYF.

A few counts support this clonotype. The genes are TRBV27 and TRBJ1-1; unclear D gene. V was pared by 4 bases and J by 4 bases, with 10 bases between. Germline V gene data show CDR1 as MNHEY and CDR2 as SMNVEV (reference sequence). This CDR3 is 13 amino acids long. This chain's CDR3 is CASSSVVSTEAFF. The CDR3 DNA follows: TGTGCCAGCAGTTCGGTCGTCAGCACTGAAGCTTTCTTT.